This T cell receptor beta chain is drawn from a study of blood T cell repertoires in COVID-19. Whole-study context: Sources were T cells, B-cell-depleted T cells, or PBMCs; the material itself was cDNA or gDNA.

Germline V gene data show CDR1 as SGHTA and CDR2 as FQGTGA. The CDR3 sequence is 13 residues long. The ends lost 4 bases at V and 5 bases at J; junction bases unmatched: 1. Data came from immunoSEQ multiplex PCR; TCRdb stores just in-frame clones and leaves some out. Found here are 150,000 to 200,000 clones, around 84% of them singletons; the top ten hold about 19%. Material for sequencing was peripheral blood. The sequence derives from a woman older than 75 with acute or convalescent COVID-19. The chain uses TRBV7-3 and TRBJ2-1, with 8 bases that match TRBD1. CDR3 bases: TGTGCCAGCAGCTCGGACAGGGACAATGAGCAGTTCTTC. Its protein is CASSSDRDNEQFF.